This record covers a single T cell receptor beta chain. Its antigen is as yet unknown. Samples came from patients recovered from mild-to-severe COVID-19. No culture step preceded sequencing of the ex vivo isolated memory T cells. This sample is part of a study of CD4 T cell repertoires in COVID-19. Produced via immunoSEQ multiplex PCR; TCRdb's table is partial and in-frame only. The table lists more than 65,000 clones, around 82% of them singletons. V lost 0 bases and J lost 12, with 12 bases in between. Germline CDR1 ENHRY, CDR2 SYGVKD. The CDR3 sequence is 13 residues long. Study outcomes and limitations: Several top expanded SARS-CoV-2-reactive clonotypes were shared by two or three memory subsets. SARS-CoV and/or HKU1 spike cultures shared between roughly 6.5 and 28% of SARS-CoV-2 clonotypes.

The source material was CD4+ T cells from peripheral blood, sampled after recovery from COVID-19. The chain employs TRBV10-3 and TRBJ2-4, with a tentative D call TRBD2 (5 bases). The origin of this receptor is a human donor who had COVID-19. The CDR3 bases are TGTGCCATCAGTGAGTCAGATTTAGGAGGTCAGTACTTC. Translating it yields CAISESDLGGQYF.